This is a list of T cell receptor beta chains from one sample in a study of early T cells in non-severe SARS-CoV-2 infection. TCRdb analysed the 5' RACE reads with MiXCR anew, one entry per CDR3 protein. The sample includes roughly 35,000 distinct CDR3 sequences, over 6.5% seen only once; the top ten take approximately 4%. Sequenced sample: whole blood. These receptors all stem from an adult who was a healthcare worker with PCR-confirmed SARS-CoV-2 infection or an uninfected control (not recorded which). The CDR3 runs from the conserved cysteine through the conserved F or W. D genes are given only for firm matches. A row's size may be missing; if present it is once, few, many or a size class.

J gene	D gene	V gene	clone size	CDR3 DNA	CDR3 protein
TRBJ2-4	-	TRBV7-2	-	TGTGCCAGCAGCTTGTTAGCCAAAAACATTCAGTACTTC	CASSLLAKNIQYF
TRBJ2-3	-	TRBV7-3	many	TGTGCCAGCACCCCGAGCGGAGAGGAGAAGTTGGATACGCAGTATTTT	CASTPSGEEKLDTQYF
TRBJ1-5	-	TRBV18	-	TGTGCCAGCTCCTTAGGGGAGGAACAGCCCCAGCATTTT	CASSLGEEQPQHF
TRBJ2-7	TRBD2	TRBV20-1	many	TGCAGTGCTAGACCCCAGCACAGCGGGAGGGTCTACGAGCAGTACTTC	CSARPQHSGRVYEQYF
TRBJ2-7	TRBD2	TRBV3-1	many	TGTGCCAGCAGACGCGCGGGCGGGAGCTACCACGAGCAGTACTTC	CASRRAGGSYHEQYF
TRBJ1-4	TRBD1	TRBV12-3/TRBV12-4	few	TGTGCCAGCAGGGGCAGGGGGAGTGAAAAACTGTTTTTT	CASRGRGSEKLFF
TRBJ2-7	TRBD1	TRBV27	-	TGTGCCAGCAGTTCCCCTCCGGGACGCCTGGGACGCCAGGGGGTCTACGAGCAGTACTTC	CASSSPPGRLGRQGVYEQYF
TRBJ2-1	-	TRBV7-6	few	TGTGCCAGCAGCTTAGTTACTACCTCCTACAATGAGCAGTTCTTC	CASSLVTTSYNEQFF
TRBJ2-7	TRBD2	TRBV7-8	many	TGTGCCAGCAACTTAGGTAGCCAGCGGGGAGCCTACGAGCAGTACTTC	CASNLGSQRGAYEQYF
TRBJ1-6	TRBD1	TRBV20-1	few	TGCAGTGCCCGAGACAGGGCCTATAATTCACCCCTCCACTTT	CSARDRAYNSPLHF
TRBJ2-1	TRBD2	TRBV6-5	many	TGTGCCAGCAGTTACGAGACCGGGAGGCTTGGGGTTGGTGAGCAGTTCTTC	CASSYETGRLGVGEQFF
TRBJ1-1	-	TRBV25-1	-	TGTGCCAGCAGTGAAACCAAAGGAATAACTGAAGCTTTCTTT	CASSETKGITEAFF
TRBJ2-2	-	TRBV14	few	TGTGCCAGCAGCCCGTGGGTGGGTGTGAACACCGGGGAGCTGTTTTTT	CASSPWVGVNTGELFF
TRBJ2-5	-	TRBV11-2	many	TGTGCCAGCACCCAATCCCTGGAGGGTTCCCTAGAGACCCAGTACTTC	CASTQSLEGSLETQYF
TRBJ1-6	-	TRBV6-5	once	TGTGCCAGCGGTTTGTCAGGGACGAATTCACCCCTCCACTTT	CASGLSGTNSPLHF
TRBJ1-5	-	TRBV2	few	TGTGCCAGCAGTGAAGCCGACGGCAATCAGCCCCAGCATTTT	CASSEADGNQPQHF
TRBJ2-7	-	TRBV12-3/TRBV12-4	many	TGTGCCAGCAGTTTAGCAGAAGCCACCTACGAGCAGTACTTC	CASSLAEATYEQYF
TRBJ1-1	TRBD1	TRBV27	many	TGTGCCAGCAGTTTTCTTGGACAGGGAGAGATGAACACTGAAGCTTTCTTT	CASSFLGQGEMNTEAFF
TRBJ1-1	TRBD1	TRBV20-1	many	TGCAGGGCATGGACAGGGGCAGTAATGAACACTGAAGCTTTCTTT	CRAWTGAVMNTEAFF
TRBJ1-5	TRBD1	TRBV7-8	many	TGTGCCAGCAGCTTAGACAGGGGTCTGGATCAGCCCCAGCATTTT	CASSLDRGLDQPQHF
TRBJ1-1	-	TRBV12-3/TRBV12-4	many	TGTGCCAGCAGCTTTGGGAGCACTGAAGCTTTCTTT	CASSFGSTEAFF
TRBJ2-7	TRBD2	TRBV28	-	TGTGCCAGCAGTTCCGTGGGACTAGCAGATTACGAGCAGTACTTC	CASSSVGLADYEQYF
TRBJ2-2	-	TRBV7-8	-	TGTGCCAGCAGCTACTCCCCTAACACCGGGGAGCTGTTTTTT	CASSYSPNTGELFF
TRBJ2-7	-	TRBV23-1	many	TGCGCCAGCAGTCAATCGACAGATCGGGACATCCACTACGAGCAGTACTTC	CASSQSTDRDIHYEQYF
TRBJ2-1	TRBD2	TRBV6-1	many	TGTGCCAGCAGTGTAAAACTAGCGGGACCTAATGAGCAGTTCTTC	CASSVKLAGPNEQFF
TRBJ2-6	-	TRBV10-3	few	TGTGCCATCAGTGACCTCTCTGGGGCCAACGTCCTGACTTTC	CAISDLSGANVLTF
TRBJ2-7	-	TRBV6-1	few	TGTGCCAGCAGTGAAGTGGGGGAGCAGTACTTC	CASSEVGEQYF
TRBJ2-1	TRBD2	TRBV2	many	TGTGCCAGCAGCGCCCTAAGAGCGGGAGGGCCCGGGGGTGAGCAGTTCTTC	CASSALRAGGPGGEQFF
TRBJ2-7	TRBD2	TRBV6-5	-	TGTGCCAGCAGTTACTCGGCTAGCGGGAGCGACGAGCAGTACTTC	CASSYSASGSDEQYF
TRBJ2-6	-	TRBV6-5	many	TGTGCCAGCAGCCCGTATGAGGGCTGGAACTCTGGGGCCAACGTCCTGACTTTC	CASSPYEGWNSGANVLTF
TRBJ2-5	TRBD2	TRBV30	many	TGTGCCTGGAGTCCCTCCCGCGCGGGAGTCGGGACCCAGTACTTC	CAWSPSRAGVGTQYF
TRBJ1-5	-	TRBV19	many	TGTGCCACCAGTATGGGAGGGGGCAATCAGCCCCAGCATTTT	CATSMGGGNQPQHF
TRBJ2-1	TRBD2	TRBV29-1	many	TGCAGCGTCCAGAGCGGGAGGTACAATGAGCAGTTCTTC	CSVQSGRYNEQFF
TRBJ1-5	TRBD1	TRBV18	-	TGTGCCAGCTCACCAAGCCCCCGGGACAGAAATCAGCCCCAGCATTTT	CASSPSPRDRNQPQHF
TRBJ2-1	-	TRBV27	few	TGTGCCAGCAGTTTGACGCCCCACCTCCTCAGCTCCTACAATGAGCAGTTCTTC	CASSLTPHLLSSYNEQFF
TRBJ2-7	TRBD2	TRBV6-5	many	TGTGCCAGCAGGCTAGCGGGAGGGCCCCTCTACGAGCAGTACTTC	CASRLAGGPLYEQYF
TRBJ1-2	TRBD1	TRBV19	-	TGTGCCAGTAGTATAGATCTACAGGGGATAGACTATGGCTACACCTTC	CASSIDLQGIDYGYTF
TRBJ2-5	-	TRBV7-2	few	TGTGCCAGCAGCTCTCGCCAAGAAGGGACCCAGTACTTC	CASSSRQEGTQYF
TRBJ2-7	-	TRBV2	-	TGTGCCAGCAGTGCCGACAGCATCTCCTACGAGCAGTACTTC	CASSADSISYEQYF
TRBJ2-3	-	TRBV20-1	many	TGCAGTGCCCGTCAAGCGGGAGATACGCAGTATTTT	CSARQAGDTQYF
TRBJ2-1	TRBD2	TRBV4-2	-	TGTGCCAGCAGCCAGACCGGGACTAGGGCCTACAATGAGCAGTTCTTC	CASSQTGTRAYNEQFF
TRBJ2-3	TRBD1	TRBV20-1	-	TGCAGTGCTAGGACTGGACAGGTCGTAGATACGCAGTATTTT	CSARTGQVVDTQYF
TRBJ1-2	-	TRBV14	many	TGTGCCAGCAGCCACTACAGGGCCCCCTATGGCTACACCTTC	CASSHYRAPYGYTF
TRBJ2-7	-	TRBV6-2/TRBV6-3	many	TGTGCCAGCACAGGGTCCGGCGAGCAGTACTTC	CASTGSGEQYF
TRBJ1-2	TRBD1	TRBV2	-	TGTGCCAGCAGACGAGGACAGGGGGATGGCTACACCTTC	CASRRGQGDGYTF
TRBJ2-7	TRBD1	TRBV28	many	TGTGCCAGCAGAACACTGGGACAGGGGGCTTCCGAGCAGTACTTC	CASRTLGQGASEQYF
TRBJ1-1	-	TRBV20-1	few	TGCAGTGCTTTCCGGGACGGACTGAACACTGAAGCTTTCTTT	CSAFRDGLNTEAFF
TRBJ2-7	-	TRBV7-2	-	TGTGCCAGCAGCTTAATCTACGAGCAGTACTTC	CASSLIYEQYF
TRBJ2-7	TRBD2	TRBV20-1	-	TGCAGTGGAGCGGGGAGCTCCTACGAGCAGTACTTC	CSGAGSSYEQYF
TRBJ1-6	-	TRBV9	-	TGTGCCAGCAGCGTTGCTCGGGATAATTCACCCCTCCACTTT	CASSVARDNSPLHF
TRBJ1-2	TRBD1	TRBV15	few	TGTGCCACCAGCAGTCGTACAGGGGGCGCTTTGTCTAGCTATGGCTACACCTTC	CATSSRTGGALSSYGYTF
TRBJ1-4	-	TRBV20-1	-	TGCAGTGCTAGCCCCCGCGGGTTTGAAAAACTGTTTTTT	CSASPRGFEKLFF
TRBJ1-2	TRBD1	TRBV7-9	many	TGTGCCAGCAGCCAATGGACAGGGGGCGAGGGAGGTGGCTACACCTTC	CASSQWTGGEGGGYTF
TRBJ1-2	-	TRBV6-5	many	TGTGCCAGCAGTTACGGCCCGAGGGGGTTGGACTATGGCTACACCTTC	CASSYGPRGLDYGYTF
TRBJ1-1	-	TRBV20-1	few	TGCAGTGCTCCGAGAACAGGAAACACTGAAGCTTTCTTT	CSAPRTGNTEAFF
TRBJ2-3	-	TRBV27	-	TGTGCCAGCAGACCACTAGATAGCACAGATACGCAGTATTTT	CASRPLDSTDTQYF
TRBJ2-7	-	TRBV5-6	many	TGTGCCAGCAGCTCCCCCCAGGGGATCTCCTACGAGCAGTACTTC	CASSSPQGISYEQYF
TRBJ2-1	-	TRBV28	many	TGTGCCAGCAGTTTAAAATTTCGTCCTAGTATATCCTACAATGAGCAGTTCTTC	CASSLKFRPSISYNEQFF
TRBJ2-2	TRBD1	TRBV11-2	-	TGTGCCAGCAGTCGGACAGGGGGCAGGACCGGGGAGCTGTTTTTT	CASSRTGGRTGELFF
TRBJ2-1	TRBD2	TRBV7-2	few	TGTGCCAGCAGCTTAGCGGGAGCGGGACGCCCCTACAATGAGCAGTTCTTC	CASSLAGAGRPYNEQFF